This T cell receptor beta chain emerged from a study of long-term antiretroviral therapy in people with HIV. General study points: Samples were collected from about 2003 to 2018 under possibly less effective ART regimens.

In regard to this clone: Antigen: not known.

One or more pre-ART and two or more post-ART PBMC samples were available from each donor. Among participants with HIV, every one received treatment in the United States. The cryopreserved samples used held 1-10 million PBMC prior to extraction of DNA. Run at survey level, the immunoSEQ assay was version v3.0. Assay: immunoSEQ multiplex PCR; the TCRdb copy retains only in-frame clones and omits some. This table has roughly 27,000 clones, less than 85% appearing once. The receptor was derived from a man between 40 and 49 years old with HIV. Source: unsorted PBMCs, taken 2.3 years after starting antiretroviral therapy.

As DNA, the CDR3 is TGCAGCGTTGGACGCGGGGGGGCCCTTGATGAGCAGTTCTTC. Its translation: CSVGRGGALDEQFF. The chain carries TRBV29-1 and TRBJ2-1; 9 nucleotides line up with TRBD2. Losses at the gene ends were 4 bases for V and 8 bases for J; bases not matched to a gene: 9. Germline V CDR1 and CDR2: SQVTM, ANQGSEA. This CDR3 is 14 amino acids long.